Listed here is a single T cell receptor (beta chain). This sample was taken from a study of blood T cell repertoires in COVID-19. About the research overall: Sites in the United States, Italy and Spain provided acute and convalescent COVID-19 samples.

Patients in Seattle were enrolled during active infection, then followed longitudinally. Study processing details: Amplification with reference gene primers provided the estimates of nucleated cell counts. The method was immunoSEQ multiplex PCR; TCRdb's version includes in-frame clones alone and lacks a portion of them. V and J calls and clone size follow that table, whereas D and trimming were derived from the DNA. The sample comprises 300,000 to 400,000 clones, almost 90% of which are singletons, and about 7% rests with the top ten. The receptor's source is a woman aged 70 to 79 with COVID-19, enrolled during active disease. The sample comprised peripheral blood.

CDR3 region: CATGGGGGYTF. The CDR3 region has the DNA TGTGCCACCGGGGGGGGCGGAGGCTACACCTTC. The chain employs TRBV24-1 and TRBJ1-2; possibly TRBD1 for D (6 bases). V was shortened by 9 bases and J by 8 bases, with 12 bases between the two germline ends. This CDR3 is built from 11 residues. Germline CDR1 and CDR2: KGHDR and SFDVKD.